A selection of T cell receptor beta chains follows, all from one sample in a study of blood T cell repertoires in COVID-19. Method: immunoSEQ multiplex PCR; TCRdb's copy keeps in-frame clones and lacks some. The sample consists of around 430,000 clones, roughly 88% of them appearing once. Sequenced material: peripheral blood. These TCRs come from a woman aged 50 to 60 with COVID-19, enrolled during active disease. Both conserved end residues are part of each CDR3. The D gene is left open where the match is weak. Part of the rows lack a size; the others show once, few, many or a class for expanded clones.

v_gene: TRBV9
abundance: once
j_gene: TRBJ1-2
d_gene: NA
CDR3aa: CASSVNPAGRAGYTF
CDR3nt: TGTGCCAGCAGCGTAAACCCGGCAGGTCGCGCTGGCTACACCTTC

v_gene: TRBV3-1/TRBV3-2
abundance: NA
j_gene: TRBJ2-7
d_gene: TRBD2
CDR3aa: CASSQVGGGIYEQYF
CDR3nt: TGTGCCAGCAGCCAAGTTGGCGGGGGGATCTACGAGCAGTACTTC

v_gene: TRBV27
abundance: NA
j_gene: TRBJ1-2
d_gene: NA
CDR3aa: CASSPQGYGYTF
CDR3nt: TGTGCCAGCAGTCCTCAGGGCTACGGCTACACCTTC

v_gene: TRBV24-1
abundance: NA
j_gene: TRBJ2-7
d_gene: TRBD1
CDR3aa: CATSPGQGAYEQYF
CDR3nt: TGTGCCACCAGCCCGGGACAGGGGGCCTACGAGCAGTACTTC

v_gene: TRBV19
abundance: NA
j_gene: TRBJ1-1
d_gene: NA
CDR3aa: CASSQGGGVAEAFF
CDR3nt: TGTGCCAGTAGCCAAGGGGGGGGAGTGGCTGAAGCTTTCTTT

v_gene: TRBV10-3
abundance: NA
j_gene: TRBJ2-3
d_gene: TRBD2
CDR3aa: CAVSGGGTDTQYF
CDR3nt: TGTGCCGTCAGCGGGGGGGGCACAGATACGCAGTATTTT

v_gene: TRBV9
abundance: NA
j_gene: TRBJ1-4
d_gene: TRBD1
CDR3aa: CASSVGIGQGLNEKLFF
CDR3nt: TGTGCCAGCAGCGTAGGGATCGGACAGGGACTTAATGAAAAACTGTTTTTT

v_gene: TRBV27
abundance: NA
j_gene: TRBJ1-1
d_gene: TRBD1
CDR3aa: CASSFRTGGTEAFF
CDR3nt: TGTGCCAGCAGTTTCCGGACAGGAGGCACTGAAGCTTTCTTT

v_gene: TRBV10-3
abundance: NA
j_gene: TRBJ2-7
d_gene: TRBD1
CDR3aa: CAISDGTGLSYEQYF
CDR3nt: TGTGCCATCAGTGACGGGACAGGTCTGTCCTACGAGCAGTACTTC

v_gene: TRBV2
abundance: NA
j_gene: TRBJ1-1
d_gene: NA
CDR3aa: CASTVSGGNTEAFF
CDR3nt: TGTGCCAGCACCGTATCCGGGGGGAACACTGAAGCTTTCTTT

v_gene: TRBV18
abundance: once
j_gene: TRBJ1-6
d_gene: NA
CDR3aa: CASSPLPRSYNSPLHF
CDR3nt: TGTGCCAGCTCACCCCTGCCTCGGTCCTATAATTCACCCCTCCACTTT

v_gene: TRBV7-2
abundance: NA
j_gene: TRBJ2-7
d_gene: TRBD2
CDR3aa: CASSHTSGDYEQYF
CDR3nt: TGTGCCAGCAGCCATACTAGCGGGGACTACGAGCAGTACTTC

v_gene: TRBV18
abundance: once
j_gene: TRBJ2-3
d_gene: TRBD2
CDR3aa: CASSPLAGLDTDTQYF
CDR3nt: TGTGCCAGCTCACCACTAGCGGGGCTTGACACAGATACGCAGTATTTT

v_gene: TRBV27
abundance: NA
j_gene: TRBJ1-2
d_gene: NA
CDR3aa: CASSLSAGHYGYTF
CDR3nt: TGTGCCAGCAGTTTATCGGCAGGCCACTATGGCTACACCTTC

v_gene: TRBV10-1
abundance: few
j_gene: TRBJ2-3
d_gene: TRBD2
CDR3aa: CASLRTSGATDTQYF
CDR3nt: TGCGCCAGCCTTAGGACTAGCGGAGCTACAGATACGCAGTATTTT

v_gene: TRBV6-5
abundance: NA
j_gene: TRBJ1-2
d_gene: TRBD1
CDR3aa: CASSYSTGNYGYTF
CDR3nt: TGTGCCAGCAGTTACTCGACAGGGAACTATGGCTACACCTTC

v_gene: TRBV2
abundance: NA
j_gene: TRBJ2-5
d_gene: TRBD1
CDR3aa: CASTQTGVLGETQYF
CDR3nt: TGTGCCAGCACCCAGACAGGGGTCTTGGGAGAGACCCAGTACTTC

v_gene: TRBV5-1
abundance: NA
j_gene: TRBJ1-2
d_gene: NA
CDR3aa: CASSLGTVGNYGYTF
CDR3nt: TGCGCCAGCAGCTTGGGGACAGTTGGAAACTATGGCTACACCTTC

v_gene: TRBV6-5
abundance: NA
j_gene: TRBJ2-3
d_gene: NA
CDR3aa: CASSPGLPQYF
CDR3nt: TGTGCCAGCAGTCCGGGGTTGCCGCAGTATTTT

v_gene: TRBV28
abundance: NA
j_gene: TRBJ1-6
d_gene: TRBD1
CDR3aa: CAGRDRGNSPLHF
CDR3nt: TGTGCCGGCCGGGACAGGGGAAATTCACCCCTCCACTTT

v_gene: TRBV27
abundance: NA
j_gene: TRBJ2-3
d_gene: NA
CDR3aa: CASSWSSGAADTQYF
CDR3nt: TGTGCCAGCAGTTGGTCAAGTGGGGCGGCAGATACGCAGTATTTT

v_gene: TRBV2
abundance: NA
j_gene: TRBJ1-5
d_gene: NA
CDR3aa: CASKGDGNQPQHF
CDR3nt: TGTGCCAGCAAAGGGGATGGCAATCAGCCCCAGCATTTT

v_gene: TRBV6-4
abundance: NA
j_gene: TRBJ1-1
d_gene: NA
CDR3aa: CASSANRAANTEAFF
CDR3nt: TGTGCCAGCAGTGCCAACAGGGCGGCGAACACTGAAGCTTTCTTT

v_gene: TRBV6-5
abundance: NA
j_gene: TRBJ2-7
d_gene: NA
CDR3aa: CASSQKTGYSYEQYF
CDR3nt: TGTGCCAGCAGTCAGAAGACAGGTTACTCCTACGAGCAGTACTTC

v_gene: TRBV9
abundance: NA
j_gene: TRBJ1-4
d_gene: TRBD1
CDR3aa: CASSVRGRDEKLFF
CDR3nt: TGTGCCAGCAGCGTTAGGGGGCGCGATGAAAAACTGTTTTTT

v_gene: TRBV6-2/TRBV6-3
abundance: few
j_gene: TRBJ1-5
d_gene: NA
CDR3aa: CASSYSGGGGQPQHF
CDR3nt: TGTGCCAGCAGTTACTCAGGCGGAGGAGGACAGCCCCAGCATTTT

v_gene: TRBV10-2
abundance: NA
j_gene: TRBJ1-2
d_gene: TRBD1
CDR3aa: CASTLGQGSGYTF
CDR3nt: TGCGCCAGCACTTTAGGACAGGGGTCTGGCTACACCTTC

v_gene: TRBV4-1
abundance: NA
j_gene: TRBJ1-4
d_gene: NA
CDR3aa: CASSQVRGGDEKLFF
CDR3nt: TGCGCCAGCAGCCAAGTTCGGGGGGGCGATGAAAAACTGTTTTTT

v_gene: TRBV30
abundance: NA
j_gene: TRBJ1-2
d_gene: NA
CDR3aa: CAWSDSGYGYTF
CDR3nt: TGTGCCTGGAGTGACAGTGGCTATGGCTACACCTTC

v_gene: TRBV7-8
abundance: NA
j_gene: TRBJ1-6
d_gene: TRBD1
CDR3aa: CASSLGYKAGGVGSPLHF
CDR3nt: TGTGCCAGCAGCTTAGGATATAAGGCAGGGGGTGTTGGATCACCCCTCCACTTT

v_gene: TRBV5-1
abundance: NA
j_gene: TRBJ1-1
d_gene: NA
CDR3aa: CASNPGGAPMNTEAFF
CDR3nt: TGCGCCAGCAACCCGGGGGGGGCACCCATGAACACTGAAGCTTTCTTT

v_gene: TRBV9
abundance: NA
j_gene: TRBJ1-1
d_gene: NA
CDR3aa: CASSAFTGPFEGGNTEAFF
CDR3nt: TGTGCCAGCAGCGCCTTTACAGGGCCCTTTGAAGGCGGTAACACTGAAGCTTTCTTT

v_gene: TRBV3-1/TRBV3-2
abundance: NA
j_gene: TRBJ1-1
d_gene: NA
CDR3aa: CASSPLQGYTEAFF
CDR3nt: TGTGCCAGCAGCCCCCTACAGGGATACACTGAAGCTTTCTTT

v_gene: TRBV4-1
abundance: NA
j_gene: TRBJ2-7
d_gene: TRBD2
CDR3aa: CASSQDGTSRYEQYF
CDR3nt: TGCGCCAGCAGCCAAGATGGGACTAGCCGCTACGAGCAGTACTTC

v_gene: TRBV27
abundance: NA
j_gene: TRBJ2-7
d_gene: TRBD1
CDR3aa: CASSYSRTGAYEQYF
CDR3nt: TGTGCCAGCAGTTATTCCCGGACAGGGGCCTACGAGCAGTACTTC

v_gene: TRBV19
abundance: NA
j_gene: TRBJ1-4
d_gene: NA
CDR3aa: CASSISGTNEKLFF
CDR3nt: TGTGCCAGTAGTATATCCGGGACAAATGAAAAACTGTTTTTT

v_gene: TRBV27
abundance: once
j_gene: TRBJ1-1
d_gene: TRBD1
CDR3aa: CASSLTGTGEAFF
CDR3nt: TGTGCCAGCAGTTTAACCGGGACAGGGGAGGCTTTCTTT

v_gene: TRBV14
abundance: NA
j_gene: TRBJ2-5
d_gene: NA
CDR3aa: CASSPPSGVETQYF
CDR3nt: TGTGCCAGCAGCCCTCCTTCGGGAGTAGAGACCCAGTACTTC

v_gene: TRBV19
abundance: few
j_gene: TRBJ1-5
d_gene: TRBD1
CDR3aa: CASSIVTGGQPQHF
CDR3nt: TGTGCCAGTAGTATAGTCACAGGGGGCCAGCCCCAGCATTTT

v_gene: TRBV2
abundance: NA
j_gene: TRBJ1-5
d_gene: TRBD1
CDR3aa: CASRGQGHQHF
CDR3nt: TGTGCCAGCAGGGGACAGGGGCACCAGCATTTT

v_gene: TRBV30
abundance: NA
j_gene: TRBJ1-5
d_gene: TRBD1
CDR3aa: CAWSLGQEDQPQHF
CDR3nt: TGTGCCTGGAGTCTTGGACAGGAGGATCAGCCCCAGCATTTT

v_gene: TRBV5-1
abundance: once
j_gene: TRBJ2-7
d_gene: TRBD1
CDR3aa: CASSHGTGAYEQYF
CDR3nt: TGCGCCAGCAGCCACGGGACAGGGGCCTACGAGCAGTACTTC

v_gene: TRBV19
abundance: NA
j_gene: TRBJ1-1
d_gene: NA
CDR3aa: CASNEGYRRDTEAFF
CDR3nt: TGTGCCAGTAACGAGGGCTACAGGAGGGACACTGAAGCTTTCTTT

v_gene: TRBV11-3
abundance: NA
j_gene: TRBJ2-3
d_gene: NA
CDR3aa: CASSLGASTDTQYF
CDR3nt: TGTGCCAGCAGCTTGGGGGCGAGCACAGATACGCAGTATTTT

v_gene: TRBV30
abundance: NA
j_gene: TRBJ2-1
d_gene: TRBD2
CDR3aa: CAWKAGGYNEQFF
CDR3nt: TGTGCCTGGAAAGCGGGGGGGTACAATGAGCAGTTCTTC

v_gene: TRBV27
abundance: once
j_gene: TRBJ1-2
d_gene: TRBD1
CDR3aa: CASSPGGQFYGYTF
CDR3nt: TGTGCCAGCAGTCCTGGGGGACAGTTCTATGGCTACACCTTC